The 16 T cell receptor beta chains below all came from one sample that was sequenced in a study of T cell responses to AZD1222 COVID-19 vaccine. The table came from immunoSEQ multiplex PCR; TCRdb's copy has only in-frame clones and leaves some out. This table holds approximately 130,000 clones, more than 80% found once. Sample: peripheral blood, taken on day 0 of AZD1222 vaccination. These receptors all stem from an adult in good health.

This chain links TRBV11-3 with TRBJ1-3, with D hard to call. Per the germline V gene, CDR1 is SGHNT and CDR2 is YENEEA. The V and J ends lost 0 bases and 3 bases respectively, with 0 bases between them. The CDR3 length is 12 residues. This CDR3 is CASSLDGNTIYF. The CDR3 region has the DNA TGTGCCAGCAGCTTAGATGGAAACACCATATATTTT.

DNA of the CDR3: TGTGCCAGCAGTGAAGGACCGGACGCTTACTATGGCTACACCTTC. Its translation: CASSEGPDAYYGYTF. The chain uses TRBV6-1 and TRBJ1-2; D ambiguous. Germline V gene sequence: CDR1 MNHNS, CDR2 SASEGT. Trimming cost V 1 base and J 3 bases, with 12 bases left between them. The CDR3 totals 15 residues.

CDR3 coding DNA: TGTGCCAGTAGTATCGACAGGGGGCAAAACTATGGCTACACCTTC. Translation: CASSIDRGQNYGYTF. This sequence joins TRBV19 and TRBJ1-2, with 10 bases that match TRBD1. The CDR3 has 15 amino acids. V was clipped by 3 bases and J by 2 bases; unmatched bases: 3. CDR1 is LNHDA and CDR2 is SQIVND in the germline V gene (reference sequence).

The chain recombines TRBV27 with TRBJ1-2; perhaps TRBD1 as D (5 bases). The CDR3 has 13 residues. Trimming removed 6 bases at V and 5 bases at J, with 13 bases between. The germline V gene has CDR1 MNHEY and CDR2 SMNVEV (reference sequence). The CDR3 DNA reads TGTGCCAGCAGCCCAAGCCGGGGGTATGGCTACACCTTC. This sequence encodes CASSPSRGYGYTF.

J is TRBJ1-2 and V is TRBV11-2; a possible D gene is TRBD1 (5 bases). The CDR3 runs to 16 residues. From germline, CDR1 is SGHAT and CDR2 FQNNGV. V lost 5 bases, J lost 5 bases, and 21 bases lay in between. The CDR3 DNA reads TGTGCCAGCAGCCCCCTCGGGACGGTTAGCGATTATGGCTACACCTTC. It translates to CASSPLGTVSDYGYTF.

The chain employs TRBV5-1 and TRBJ1-2, with TRBD1 identical over 7 bases. The V and J ends lost 0 bases and 8 bases, in that order; junction bases with no gene match: 7. The CDR3 is made up of 14 amino acids. Germline lookup yields CDR1 SGHRS and CDR2 YFSETQ. The CDR3 here is CASSLESDRVGYTF. The CDR3 DNA is TGCGCCAGCAGCTTGGAATCCGACAGGGTCGGCTACACCTTC.

The CDR3, as DNA: TGTGCCAGCTCCGACAGGAGGACAGTACAAGAGACCCAGTACTTC. Its protein is CASSDRRTVQETQYF. The chain employs TRBV18 and TRBJ2-5; possible D gene TRBD1, 6 bases. The CDR3 covers 15 residues. Trimming took 6 bases from V and 2 from J, leaving 16 bases between them. CDR1 is KGHSH, CDR2 LQKENI, per germline. Looking up the rest from reference TRBV18 and TRBJ2-5 gives the full variable domain: NAGVMQNPRHLVRRRGQEARLRCSPMKGHSHVYWYRQLPEEGLKFMVYLQKENIIDESGMPKERFSAEFPKEGPSILRIQQVVRGDSAAYFCASSDRRTVQETQYFGPGTRLLVL.

On this clone: One end of the junction does not line up with germline, which may come from a read error. This rearrangement joins TRBV19 to TRBJ1-4; D is undetermined. Germline CDR1 reads LNHDA; CDR2 reads SQIVND (reference sequence). This CDR3 region has 13 residues. The CDR3 region has the DNA TGTGCCAGTAGTTTCCTTCAACGGGGAGGCCTAGCTTTT. Translating it yields CASSFLQRGGLAF. Full variable domain (remainder filled in from reference TRBV19 and TRBJ1-4): DGGITQSPKYLFRKEGQNVTLSCEQNLNHDAMYWYRQDPGQGLRLIYYSQIVNDFQKGDIAEGYSVSREKKESFPLTVTSAQKNPTAFYLCASSFLQRGGLAFGSGTQLSVL.

V usage is TRBV2 and J usage is TRBJ1-1; 7 bases agree with TRBD1. The germline V gene has CDR1 SNHLY and CDR2 FYNNEI. This CDR3 comprises 15 residues. Trimming cost V 7 bases and J 5 bases; bases outside gene matches: 13. CDR3 residues: CASTGSRQGMTEAFF. DNA for the CDR3: TGTGCCAGCACCGGTTCCCGACAGGGAATGACTGAAGCTTTCTTT.

V usage is TRBV3-1 (or the pseudogene TRBV3-2) and J usage is TRBJ1-2; D not certain. The CDR3 covers 14 residues. Deletions cut 3 bases from V and 3 bases from J, with 11 bases between. Germline CDR1 and CDR2: LGHDT and YNNKEL (reference sequence). The CDR3 nucleotides are TGTGCCAGCAGCCAGGGCCCCCTGTACTATGGCTACACCTTC. It translates to CASSQGPLYYGYTF.

This clone was recorded only once. The rearrangement joins TRBV30 to TRBJ2-6; D is unresolved. The germline gives CDR1 GTSNPN, CDR2 SVGIG (reference sequence). V was clipped by 0 bases and J by 0 bases, with 3 bases between them. The CDR3 is 14 residues long. CDR3 DNA: TGTGCCTGGAGTGTAAGCTCTGGGGCCAACGTCCTGACTTTC. Amino acids: CAWSVSSGANVLTF.

The gene calls are TRBV7-6 and TRBJ1-6; TRBD1 matches 8 bases. The J segment lost 10 bases and the V segment lost 1 base, leaving 6 bases of the junction unmatched. Germline V gene data show CDR1 as SGHVS and CDR2 as FNYEAQ. The CDR3 extends over 15 amino acids. The CDR3 protein is CASSLGQGRESPLHF. Written as DNA, the CDR3 is TGTGCCAGCAGCTTAGGACAGGGGCGAGAGTCACCCCTCCACTTT.

This clone was seen a single time. The chain uses TRBV7-8 and TRBJ1-4; D is uncertain. Germline CDR1 and CDR2: SGHVS and FQNEAQ. Trimming took off 5 bases at V and 0 bases at J, with 13 bases between the two ends. The CDR3 contains 16 residues. The CDR3 region is CASSPWYTTTNEKLFF. The CDR3 DNA reads as TGTGCCAGCAGCCCCTGGTACACGACAACTAATGAAAAACTGTTTTTT.

The rearrangement links TRBV28 to TRBJ2-7; D gene unclear. Trimming removed 8 bases at V and 4 bases at J, with 12 bases between. The CDR3 length is 12 residues. Germline V gene sequence: CDR1 MDHEN, CDR2 SYDVKM. The CDR3 region has the DNA TGTGCCAGCCGTGAATCGGGTTACGAGCAGTACTTC. This encodes CASRESGYEQYF.

The sample holds one count of this clone. This sequence joins TRBV13 and TRBJ2-1; 9 bases fit TRBD1. With 2 bases clipped from V and 5 bases from J, the junction kept 7 bases outside the gene matches. Germline V gene data show CDR1 as PRHDT and CDR2 as FYEKMQ (reference sequence). This CDR3 region has 16 residues. In nucleotides, the CDR3 is TGTGCCAGCAGCTTACTTGGTAGGACAGGGGACAATGAGCAGTTCTTC. Residues: CASSLLGRTGDNEQFF.

The chain employs TRBV11-2 and TRBJ1-4; TRBD1 agrees at 7 bases. The CDR3 covers 14 residues. CDR1 and CDR2 from the germline V gene are SGHAT and FQNNGV. The ends lost 5 bases at V and 7 bases at J; junction bases unmatched: 7. CDR3 protein: CASSPTGYGEKLFF. The CDR3 nucleotides are TGTGCCAGCAGCCCGACAGGGTACGGTGAAAAACTGTTTTTT. Full variable domain (rest looked up from reference TRBV11-2 and TRBJ1-4): EAGVAQSPRYKIIEKRQSVAFWCNPISGHATLYWYQQILGQGPKLLIQFQNNGVVDDSQLPKDRFSAERLKGVDSTLKIQPAKLEDSAVYLCASSPTGYGEKLFFGSGTQLSVL.